These 16 T cell receptor beta chains share one sample of origin, sequenced in a study of shared clonotypes between healthy human individuals. Sequencing used immunoSEQ multiplex PCR; TCRdb keeps in-frame clones, though not all of them. This table has approximately 2.3 million clones, 90% to 95% appearing once. The source material was naive CD4+ T cells from PBMCs. The subset here: CD45RA+ positively selected. These receptors were obtained from a man younger than 30 in good health. Some clones in this sample may be carry-over from other donors' samples.

Details on this clone: This CDR3 is also generated by other DNA sequences in the sample. The chain combines TRBV11-3 with TRBJ2-1, with TRBD2 identical over 12 bases. This CDR3 has 16 residues. With V trimmed by 0 bases and J by 4 bases, 1 base remained unmatched. Germline assignment: CDR1 SGHNT and CDR2 YENEEA. The CDR3 here is CASSLEGTSGYNEQFF. CDR3 in DNA: TGTGCCAGCAGCTTAGAAGGGACTAGCGGGTACAATGAGCAGTTCTTC.

The genes are TRBV1 and TRBJ1-1. TRBV1 is a pseudogene locus. The CDR3 length is 14 residues. The CDR3 region has the DNA TGCACCAGCAGCCACCGGGGGGTGAACACTGAAGCTTTCTTT. Residues: CTSSHRGVNTEAFF.

The chain recombines TRBV7-2 with TRBJ2-1; D not certain. Trimming left V 2 bases short and J 4 bases short, with 9 bases between. Germline V lookup: CDR1 SGHTA, CDR2 FQGNSA. The CDR3 length is 14 residues. DNA for the CDR3: TGTGCCAGCAGCTTAATCAGAACGTACAATGAGCAGTTCTTC. Its protein product is CASSLIRTYNEQFF. Variable domain in full (rest from reference TRBV7-2 and TRBJ2-1): GAGVSQSPSNKVTEKGKDVELRCDPISGHTALYWYRQSLGQGLEFLIYFQGNSAPDKSGLPSDRFSAERTGGSVSTLTIQRTQQEDSAVYLCASSLIRTYNEQFFGPGTRLTVL.

This chain uses TRBV15 with TRBJ2-2; D remains ambiguous. Per germline, CDR1 LNHNV and CDR2 YYDKDF (reference sequence). The CDR3 runs 13 residues. Trimming removed 4 bases from V and 5 bases from J, with 8 bases in between. Here the CDR3 reads CATSNGATGELFF. The CDR3 DNA is TGTGCCACCAGCAACGGAGCAACCGGGGAGCTGTTTTTT.

The J gene is TRBJ1-5, the V gene TRBV27; D possibly corresponds to TRBD1 (5 bases). Trimming took 2 bases from V and 2 from J, leaving 16 bases between them. This CDR3 spans 17 amino acids. Germline assignment: CDR1 MNHEY and CDR2 SMNVEV (reference sequence). CDR3 residues: CASSLISGDGGNQPQHF. Here the CDR3 DNA reads TGTGCCAGCAGTTTAATTTCCGGGGACGGTGGCAATCAGCCCCAGCATTTT.

This clone has a single count. CDR3 amino acids: CASSLLDRSSYEQYF. The DNA for the CDR3 is TGTGCCAGCAGCTTATTGGACCGGAGCTCCTACGAGCAGTACTTC. The J gene is TRBJ2-7, the V gene TRBV11-2; D gene uncertain. V lost 2 bases and J 0 bases, leaving 11 bases between the germline ends. This CDR3 has 15 residues. Germline V gene sequence: CDR1 SGHAT, CDR2 FQNNGV. Full variable domain (outside the CDR3, taken from reference TRBV11-2 and TRBJ2-7): EAGVAQSPRYKIIEKRQSVAFWCNPISGHATLYWYQQILGQGPKLLIQFQNNGVVDDSQLPKDRFSAERLKGVDSTLKIQPAKLEDSAVYLCASSLLDRSSYEQYFGPGTRLTVT.

The chain joins TRBV5-1 to TRBJ2-5; D possibly corresponds to TRBD2 (6 bases). CDR3 length: 17 residues. Trimming left V 3 bases short and J 9 bases short, with 27 bases between. CDR1 SGHRS and CDR2 YFSETQ come from the germline V gene. The CDR3 nucleotides are TGCGCCAGCAGCTCGTATTCGGGGGACCCAATAAAATCGGCCCAGTACTTC. Protein product: CASSSYSGDPIKSAQYF.

This sequence joins TRBV5-4 and TRBJ2-7; 9 bases agree with TRBD2. From germline, CDR1 is SGHNT and CDR2 YYREEE (reference sequence). The CDR3 runs to 15 residues. V shed 1 base, J shed 6 bases, and the junction held 8 bases outside the gene matches. In nucleotides, the CDR3 is TGTGCCAGCAGCTTGTTGCGGGAGGGCCGGGGCGAGCAGTACTTC. It specifies CASSLLREGRGEQYF.

The CDR3 spells CASSSEWGAVYEQYF. CDR3 coding DNA: TGTGCCAGCAGCTCGGAGTGGGGGGCGGTCTACGAGCAGTACTTC. This rearrangement joins TRBV5-8 to TRBJ2-7, with D perhaps TRBD1 or TRBD2 (6 bases each). The CDR3 has 15 residues. The germline gives CDR1 SGHTS, CDR2 YDEGEE. V lost 3 bases to trimming and J lost 3 bases, with 16 bases between them.

This chain joins TRBV11-3 and TRBJ2-5; possible D gene TRBD2, 5 bases. The CDR3 spans 13 residues. CDR1 SGHNT and CDR2 YENEEA come from the germline V gene. V was trimmed by 6 bases and J by 2 bases, leaving 10 bases between them. This CDR3 reads CASSWTSQETQYF. The CDR3 DNA reads as TGTGCCAGCAGTTGGACTTCTCAAGAGACCCAGTACTTC.

The CDR3 nucleotides are TGTGCCAGCGCAGACAGGGGGTATGGCTACACCTTC. It yields the protein CASADRGYGYTF. The chain joins TRBV19 to TRBJ1-2; the match to TRBD1 covers 9 bases. V was clipped by 9 bases and J by 5 bases; unmatched bases: 4. The CDR3 is 12 amino acids. The germline V gene has CDR1 LNHDA and CDR2 SQIVND (reference sequence). Full variable domain (outside the CDR3, taken from reference TRBV19 and TRBJ1-2): DGGITQSPKYLFRKEGQNVTLSCEQNLNHDAMYWYRQDPGQGLRLIYYSQIVNDFQKGDIAEGYSVSREKKESFPLTVTSAQKNPTAFYLCASADRGYGYTFGSGTRLTVV.

The chain is built from TRBV5-1 and TRBJ2-1; D may match TRBD1 or TRBD2 (6 bases each). This CDR3 is 17 amino acids long. Germline V lookup: CDR1 SGHRS, CDR2 YFSETQ. The V and J ends lost 0 bases and 6 bases respectively, with 19 bases between them. The CDR3 DNA sequence: TGCGCCAGCAGCTTGGGGGGGGCCAGGCCCTTGAGCAATGAGCAGTTCTTC. This sequence encodes CASSLGGARPLSNEQFF. Looking up the rest from reference TRBV5-1 and TRBJ2-1 gives the full variable domain: KAGVTQTPRYLIKTRGQQVTLSCSPISGHRSVSWYQQTPGQGLQFLFEYFSETQRNKGNFPGRFSGRQFSNSRSEMNVSTLELGDSALYLCASSLGGARPLSNEQFFGPGTRLTVL.

This sequence joins TRBV28 and TRBJ1-1; tentatively, D is TRBD1 (6 bases). CDR3 length equals 19 residues. Germline V lookup: CDR1 MDHEN, CDR2 SYDVKM. Trimming stripped 6 bases from V and 0 bases from J, with 26 bases between. The CDR3 spells CASRPWGWQGRGMNTEAFF. The CDR3 coding sequence is TGTGCCAGCAGACCCTGGGGGTGGCAGGGGAGGGGCATGAACACTGAAGCTTTCTTT.

This rearrangement joins TRBV6-1 to TRBJ2-7, with 7 bases identical to TRBD1. Germline values: CDR1 MNHNS, CDR2 SASEGT. The CDR3 is 12 amino acids. J was trimmed by 5 bases and V by 5 bases; bases with no gene match: 3. CDR3 sequence (DNA): TGTGCCAGCAGTCTTACAGGGGACGAGCAGTACTTC. Translation: CASSLTGDEQYF.

About this clone: Other DNA sequences in the sample encode the same CDR3. The chain joins TRBV4-1 to TRBJ2-4, with D perhaps assigned TRBD1 or TRBD2 (5 bases each). CDR1 and CDR2 from the germline V gene are MGHRA and YSYEKL. The CDR3 contains 15 residues. Trimming cost V 2 bases and J 0 bases, with 8 bases left between them. For the CDR3, the DNA is TGCGCCAGCAGCCAAACAGGACTAGCCAAAAACATTCAGTACTTC. Translating gives CASSQTGLAKNIQYF.

The genes are TRBV28 and TRBJ2-1; 11 positions match TRBD2. V lost 5 bases to trimming and J lost 10 bases; unmatched junction nucleotides: 4. Germline V gene sequence: CDR1 MDHEN, CDR2 SYDVKM. The CDR3 contains 13 residues. The CDR3: CASSARLAGEQFF. CDR3 in DNA: TGTGCCAGCAGTGCTCGACTAGCGGGGGAGCAGTTCTTC.